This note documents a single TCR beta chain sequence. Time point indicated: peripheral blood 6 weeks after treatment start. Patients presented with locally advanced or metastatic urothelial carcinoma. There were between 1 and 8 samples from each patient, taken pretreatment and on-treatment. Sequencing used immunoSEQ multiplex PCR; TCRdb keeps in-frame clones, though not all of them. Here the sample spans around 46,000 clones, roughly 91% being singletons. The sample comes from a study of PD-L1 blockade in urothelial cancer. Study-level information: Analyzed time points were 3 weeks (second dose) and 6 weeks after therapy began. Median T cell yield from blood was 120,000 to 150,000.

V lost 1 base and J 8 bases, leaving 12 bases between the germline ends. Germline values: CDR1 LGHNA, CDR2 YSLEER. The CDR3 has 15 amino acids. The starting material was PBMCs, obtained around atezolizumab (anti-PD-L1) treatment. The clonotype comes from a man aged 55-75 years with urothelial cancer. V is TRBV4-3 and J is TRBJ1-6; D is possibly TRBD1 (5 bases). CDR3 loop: CASSQVSGGDSPLHF. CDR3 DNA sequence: TGCGCCAGCAGCCAAGTATCCGGGGGAGATTCACCCCTCCACTTT.